This paragraph reports one TCR beta chain. The sample belongs to a study of radiotherapy plus CTLA-4 blockade in lung cancer. This CDR3 spans 15 amino acids. V dropped 3 bases and J dropped 5 bases, with 16 bases sitting between them. Germline CDR1 is MNHEY and CDR2 is SVGAGI. The repertoire was sequenced with immunoSEQ multiplex PCR; TCRdb's copy has only in-frame clones and lacks some. Of about 49,000 clones in the sample, 80% to 90% were seen once. This sample comprised peripheral blood, obtained from a patient treated with radiotherapy plus ipilimumab. The clonotype originates from a human donor with non-small cell lung cancer whose response to radiotherapy plus ipilimumab could not be evaluated. This chain uses TRBV6-5 with TRBJ1-2; perhaps TRBD1 as D (6 bases). Here the CDR3 reads CASSYAPGTTYGYTF. The DNA for the CDR3 is TGTGCCAGCAGTTATGCCCCCGGGACAACTTATGGCTACACCTTC.